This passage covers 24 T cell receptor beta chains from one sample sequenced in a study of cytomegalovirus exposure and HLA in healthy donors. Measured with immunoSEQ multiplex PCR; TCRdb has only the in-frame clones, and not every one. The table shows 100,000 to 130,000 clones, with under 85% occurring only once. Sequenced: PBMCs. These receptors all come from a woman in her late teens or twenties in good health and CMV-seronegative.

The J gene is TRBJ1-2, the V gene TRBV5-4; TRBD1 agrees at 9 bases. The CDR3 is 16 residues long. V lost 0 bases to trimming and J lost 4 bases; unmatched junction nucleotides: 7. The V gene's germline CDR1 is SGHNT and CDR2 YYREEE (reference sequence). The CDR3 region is CASSLEGTGRSYGYTF. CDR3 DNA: TGTGCCAGCAGCTTGGAGGGGACAGGGCGGAGCTATGGCTACACCTTC.

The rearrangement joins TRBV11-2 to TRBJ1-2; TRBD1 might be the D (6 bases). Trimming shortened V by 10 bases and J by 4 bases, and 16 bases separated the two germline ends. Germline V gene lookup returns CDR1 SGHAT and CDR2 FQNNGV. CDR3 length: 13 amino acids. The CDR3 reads CATFGGPGYGYTF. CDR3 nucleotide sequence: TGTGCCACTTTCGGGGGGCCCGGCTATGGCTACACCTTC.

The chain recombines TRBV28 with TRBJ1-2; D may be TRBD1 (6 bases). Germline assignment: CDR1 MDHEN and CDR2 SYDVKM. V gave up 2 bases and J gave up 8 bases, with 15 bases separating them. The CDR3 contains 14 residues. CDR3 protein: CASSLVGTLSGYTF. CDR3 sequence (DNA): TGTGCCAGCAGTTTAGTCGGGACACTCAGCGGCTACACCTTC.

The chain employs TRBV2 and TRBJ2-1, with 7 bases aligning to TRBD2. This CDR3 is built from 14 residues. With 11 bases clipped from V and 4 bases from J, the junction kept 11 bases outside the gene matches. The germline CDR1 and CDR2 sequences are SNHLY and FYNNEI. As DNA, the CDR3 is TGTGCCTCCCAGCGGCTAGCGGAGTACAATGAGCAGTTCTTC. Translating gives CASQRLAEYNEQFF.

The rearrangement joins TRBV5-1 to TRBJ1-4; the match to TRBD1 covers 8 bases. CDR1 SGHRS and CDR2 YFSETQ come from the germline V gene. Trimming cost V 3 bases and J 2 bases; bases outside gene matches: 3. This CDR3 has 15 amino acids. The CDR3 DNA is TGCGCCAGCAGCTCAACAGGGGGGACTAATGAAAAACTGTTTTTT. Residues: CASSSTGGTNEKLFF. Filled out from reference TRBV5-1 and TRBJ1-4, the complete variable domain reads KAGVTQTPRYLIKTRGQQVTLSCSPISGHRSVSWYQQTPGQGLQFLFEYFSETQRNKGNFPGRFSGRQFSNSRSEMNVSTLELGDSALYLCASSSTGGTNEKLFFGSGTQLSVL.

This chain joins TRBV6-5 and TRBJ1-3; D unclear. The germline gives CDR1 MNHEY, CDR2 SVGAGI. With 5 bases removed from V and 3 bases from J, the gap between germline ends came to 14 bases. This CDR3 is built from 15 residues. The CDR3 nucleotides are TGTGCCAGCAGTCCGCAAGCTTCCGGTGGAAACACCATATATTTT. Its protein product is CASSPQASGGNTIYF.

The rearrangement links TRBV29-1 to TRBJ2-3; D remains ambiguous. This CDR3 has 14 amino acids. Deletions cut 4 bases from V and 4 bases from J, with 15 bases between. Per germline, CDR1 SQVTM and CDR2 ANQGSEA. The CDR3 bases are TGCAGCGTTGCCCTCAAGCCCTACGCAGATACGCAGTATTTT. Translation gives CSVALKPYADTQYF.

This CDR3 is CASSLARTDGHYEQYF. The CDR3, as DNA: TGTGCCAGCAGCTTAGCACGGACAGACGGCCACTACGAGCAGTACTTC. The chain couples TRBV7-9 to TRBJ2-7, with TRBD1 as a possible D gene (6 bases). Per the germline V gene, CDR1 is SEHNR and CDR2 is FQNEAQ (reference sequence). The CDR3 runs to 16 residues. V lost 0 bases and J 3 bases, leaving 15 bases between the germline ends.

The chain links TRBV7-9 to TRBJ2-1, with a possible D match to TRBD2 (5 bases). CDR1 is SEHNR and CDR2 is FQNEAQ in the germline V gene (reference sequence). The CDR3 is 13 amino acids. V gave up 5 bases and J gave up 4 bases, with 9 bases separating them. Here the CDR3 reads CASSGLQYNEQFF. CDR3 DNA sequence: TGTGCCAGCAGCGGACTTCAATACAATGAGCAGTTCTTC. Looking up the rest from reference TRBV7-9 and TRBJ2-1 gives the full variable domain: DTGVSQNPRHKITKRGQNVTFRCDPISEHNRLYWYRQTLGQGPEFLTYFQNEAQLEKSRLLSDRFSAERPKGSFSTLEIQRTEQGDSAMYLCASSGLQYNEQFFGPGTRLTVL.

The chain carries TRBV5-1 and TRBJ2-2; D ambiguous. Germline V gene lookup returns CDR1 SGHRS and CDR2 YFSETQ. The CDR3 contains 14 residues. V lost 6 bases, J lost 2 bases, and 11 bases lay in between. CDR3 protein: CASTEVLNTGELFF. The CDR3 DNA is TGCGCCAGCACAGAGGTTTTAAACACCGGGGAGCTGTTTTTT.

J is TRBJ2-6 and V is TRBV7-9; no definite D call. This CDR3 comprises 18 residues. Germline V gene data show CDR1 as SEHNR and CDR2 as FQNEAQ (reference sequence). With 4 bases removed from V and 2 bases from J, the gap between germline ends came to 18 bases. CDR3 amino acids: CASSSSQATLTGANVLTF. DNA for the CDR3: TGTGCCAGCAGCTCCAGCCAGGCAACACTTACTGGGGCCAACGTCCTGACTTTC.

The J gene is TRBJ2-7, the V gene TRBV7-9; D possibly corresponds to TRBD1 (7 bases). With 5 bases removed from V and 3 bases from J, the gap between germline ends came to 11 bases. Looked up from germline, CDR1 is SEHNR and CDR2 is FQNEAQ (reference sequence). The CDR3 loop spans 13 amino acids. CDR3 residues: CASSRGTDYEQYF. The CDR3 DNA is TGTGCCAGCAGCCGGGGGACAGACTACGAGCAGTACTTC.

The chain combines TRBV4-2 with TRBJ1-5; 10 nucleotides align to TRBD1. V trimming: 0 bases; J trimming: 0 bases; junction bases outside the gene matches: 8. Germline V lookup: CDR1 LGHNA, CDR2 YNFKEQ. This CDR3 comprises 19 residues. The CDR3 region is CASSQDSGTGVNSNQPQHF. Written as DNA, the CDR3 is TGTGCCAGCAGCCAAGATTCCGGGACAGGGGTAAATAGCAATCAGCCCCAGCATTTT.

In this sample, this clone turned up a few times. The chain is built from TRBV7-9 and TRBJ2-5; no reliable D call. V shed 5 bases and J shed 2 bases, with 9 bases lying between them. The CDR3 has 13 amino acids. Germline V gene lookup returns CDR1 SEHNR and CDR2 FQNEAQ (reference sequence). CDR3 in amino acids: CASSPRRQETQYF. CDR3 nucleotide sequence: TGTGCCAGCAGCCCAAGGCGGCAAGAGACCCAGTACTTC.

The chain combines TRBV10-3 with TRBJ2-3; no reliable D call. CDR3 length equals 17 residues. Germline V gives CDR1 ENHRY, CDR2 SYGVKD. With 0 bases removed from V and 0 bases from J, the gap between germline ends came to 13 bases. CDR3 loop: CAISESWRLSSTDTQYF. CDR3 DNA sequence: TGTGCCATCAGTGAGTCGTGGCGGTTGTCTAGCACAGATACGCAGTATTTT.

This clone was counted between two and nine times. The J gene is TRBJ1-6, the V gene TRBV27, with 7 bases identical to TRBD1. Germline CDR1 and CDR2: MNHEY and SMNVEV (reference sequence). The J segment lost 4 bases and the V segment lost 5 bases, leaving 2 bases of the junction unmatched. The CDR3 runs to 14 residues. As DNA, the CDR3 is TGTGCCAGCAGTCCGGGACAGTATAATTCACCCCTCCACTTT. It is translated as CASSPGQYNSPLHF.

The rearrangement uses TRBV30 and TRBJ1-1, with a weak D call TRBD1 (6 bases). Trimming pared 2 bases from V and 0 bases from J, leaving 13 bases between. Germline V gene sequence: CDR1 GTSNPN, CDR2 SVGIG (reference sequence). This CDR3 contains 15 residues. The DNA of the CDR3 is TGTGCCTGGAGTCCCTCAGGGGTTGTGAACACTGAAGCTTTCTTT. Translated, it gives CAWSPSGVVNTEAFF. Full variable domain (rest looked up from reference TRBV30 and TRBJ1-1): SQTIHQWPATLVQPVGSPLSLECTVEGTSNPNLYWYRQAAGRGLQLLFYSVGIGQISSEVPQNLSASRPQDRQFILSSKKLLLSDSGFYLCAWSPSGVVNTEAFFGQGTRLTVV.

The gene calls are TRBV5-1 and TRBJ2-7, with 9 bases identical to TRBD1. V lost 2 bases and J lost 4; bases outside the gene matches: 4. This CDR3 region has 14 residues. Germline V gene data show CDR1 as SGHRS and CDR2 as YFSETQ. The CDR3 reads CASSLGTGIYEQYF. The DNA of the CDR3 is TGCGCCAGCAGCTTAGGGACAGGGATATACGAGCAGTACTTC.

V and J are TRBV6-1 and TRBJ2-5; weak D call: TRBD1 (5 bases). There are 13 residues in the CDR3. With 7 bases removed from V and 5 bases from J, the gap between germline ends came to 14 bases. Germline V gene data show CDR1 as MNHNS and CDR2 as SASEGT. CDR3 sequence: CASTRAYRETQYF. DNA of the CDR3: TGTGCCAGCACTCGGGCCTACAGGGAGACCCAGTACTTC.

CDR3 in DNA: TGTGCCAGCGGTACACCGGGACAGTGGGATAGCAATCAGCCCCAGCATTTT. Its translation: CASGTPGQWDSNQPQHF. The V call is TRBV5-8, the J call TRBJ1-5; TRBD1 matches at 7 bases. CDR3 length: 17 amino acids. The germline V gene encodes CDR1 SGHTS and CDR2 YDEGEE. J gave up 0 bases and V 7 bases, and 13 bases lay outside the gene matches.

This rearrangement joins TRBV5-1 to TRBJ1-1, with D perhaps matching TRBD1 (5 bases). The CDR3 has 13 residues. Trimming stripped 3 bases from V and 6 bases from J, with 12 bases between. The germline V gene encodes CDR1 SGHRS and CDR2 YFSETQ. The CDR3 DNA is TGCGCCAGCAGCTCCTTATCCAGGGCTGAAGCTTTCTTT. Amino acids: CASSSLSRAEAFF.

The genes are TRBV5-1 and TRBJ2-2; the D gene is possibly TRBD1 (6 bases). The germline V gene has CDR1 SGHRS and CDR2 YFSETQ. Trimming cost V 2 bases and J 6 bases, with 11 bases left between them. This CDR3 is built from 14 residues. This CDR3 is CASSFRTDPGELFF. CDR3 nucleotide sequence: TGCGCCAGCAGCTTCCGGACAGATCCCGGGGAGCTGTTTTTT.

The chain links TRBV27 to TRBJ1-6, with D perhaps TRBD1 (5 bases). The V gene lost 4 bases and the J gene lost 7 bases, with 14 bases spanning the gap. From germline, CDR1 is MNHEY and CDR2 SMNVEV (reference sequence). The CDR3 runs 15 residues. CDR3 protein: CASSYQGAPNSPLHF. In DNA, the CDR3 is TGTGCCAGCAGTTACCAAGGGGCACCCAATTCACCCCTCCACTTT.

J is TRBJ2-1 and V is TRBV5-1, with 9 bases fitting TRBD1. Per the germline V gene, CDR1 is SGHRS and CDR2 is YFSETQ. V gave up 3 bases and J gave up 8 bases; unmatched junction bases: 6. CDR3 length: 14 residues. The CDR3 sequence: CASSSGTGLDEQFF. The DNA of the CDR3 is TGCGCCAGCAGCTCCGGGACAGGGTTGGATGAGCAGTTCTTC. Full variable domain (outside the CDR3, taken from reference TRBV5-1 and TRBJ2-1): KAGVTQTPRYLIKTRGQQVTLSCSPISGHRSVSWYQQTPGQGLQFLFEYFSETQRNKGNFPGRFSGRQFSNSRSEMNVSTLELGDSALYLCASSSGTGLDEQFFGPGTRLTVL.